Reported below is one T cell receptor (beta chain). Its recognized antigen is unknown. Nothing much larger sits one base from this clone, and base qualities are not available. This record comes from a study of T-cell reconstitution after alpha-beta-depleted transplantation in children (dated by TCRdb to 2016 to 2017). The study in broad terms: Using TCR repertoire profiling, the study followed T-cell immune reconstitution in a quantitative way in children after TCRalphabeta/CD19-depleted allogeneic hematopoietic cell transplantation.

CDR1 and CDR2 were assigned from the germline V gene (reference sequence) as MNHEY and SMNVEV. The CDR3, from cysteine to phenylalanine, totals 15 residues. Only the CDR3 DNA is retained, 45 bases long and in frame from the first base. Germline trimming amounts to 4 bases on V and 5 bases on J, with 10 as the count of junction bases outside the gene matches. The library was built by means of PCR. Reads for this sample came from an Illumina HiSeq 2500. Molecular barcoding was employed in the preparation of TCR libraries, with unique molecular identifiers being used to normalize TCRbeta repertoire quantification. TCRdb itself trimmed the public reads at Q25 with fastp, ran MiXCR and retained productive beta chains. A single entry per CDR3 protein holds the most common genes and DNA from its merged rows. Here the sample has under 250,000 distinct CDR3 sequences; approximately 17% occur a single time. The ten biggest clones cover around 45% of the sample.

Broad study findings and their caveats: Apparently early alphabetaT-cell count recovery about two months after transplant reportedly relied on only several hundred rapidly expanded clones derived from non-depleted graft cells. The frequencies of hyperexpanded clones fell over the following months, and after one year, T-cell counts and TCRbeta diversity were mostly attributed to newly produced T cells. In some patients, high TCRbeta diversity at day 60 was attributed to recipient T cells and intrathymic progenitors that had survived conditioning.

The meaning of the sample's treatment or condition label: allogeneic hematopoietic cell transplantation with graft depleted of TCRalphabeta T cells and CD19 B cells. Transplant recipients were children who received TCRalphabeta/CD19-depleted allogeneic hematopoietic cell grafts. The sequence was obtained from a male patient between 2 and 10 years old who had a stem cell transplant for acute lymphoblastic leukemia, so the T cells may come from the graft donor. Specimen: PBMCs, mostly from graft donor cells, collected 360 days after TCRalphabeta/CD19-depleted stem cell transplant. Recombination linked TRBV27 to TRBJ1-1; 7 nucleotides in the junction match TRBD1. The CDR3 is CASSSRQGQGTEAFF. The DNA is TGTGCCAGCAGTTCGCGACAGGGCCAGGGGACTGAAGCTTTCTTT.